This T cell receptor beta chain was recorded in a study of blood T cell repertoires in COVID-19. Clones were read by immunoSEQ multiplex PCR, and TCRdb kept only the in-frame ones, dropping some. The repertoire holds 75,000 or so clones, around 84% seen once, with 35% to 40% in the top ten. This clone was observed a handful of times. V was shortened by 1 base and J by 6 bases, with 10 bases between the two germline ends. The germline V gene has CDR1 MNHEY and CDR2 SVGAGI. This CDR3 spans 13 amino acids. Sequencing was done on a sample of peripheral blood. This chain links TRBV6-5 with TRBJ2-7; D may be TRBD1 (6 bases). The origin of this receptor is a woman in her sixties or seventies with acute or convalescent COVID-19. The CDR3 is CASSYLQGGEQYF. CDR3 nucleotides: TGTGCCAGCAGTTACTTACAGGGCGGCGAGCAGTACTTC.